This T cell receptor beta chain came from a study of cytomegalovirus exposure and HLA in healthy donors. About this clone: The antigen is not known.

Overall study findings and caveats: Investigators reported approximately 170 TCR beta chains as tied to cytomegalovirus. Reported performance of the classifier showed diagnosis of cytomegalovirus status with high specificity and sensitivity.

The donors were in the roughly 110-subject validation cohort, distinct from the approximately 670-subject first cohort. The method was immunoSEQ multiplex PCR; TCRdb's version includes in-frame clones alone and lacks a portion of them. The sample lists 80,000 to 95,000 clones; approximately 93% were seen once. The CDR3 loop spans 14 amino acids. The germline V gene has CDR1 GTSNPN and CDR2 SVGIG (reference sequence). V lost 5 bases to trimming and J lost 4 bases; unmatched junction nucleotides: 3. The sequenced material came from PBMCs. This chain joins TRBV30 and TRBJ2-1, with TRBD2 identical over 12 bases. The receptor's source is a woman between 25 and 40 years old in good health and CMV-seropositive. CDR3 region: CAWEGLAGYNEQFF. CDR3 nucleotide sequence: TGTGCCTGGGAAGGACTAGCGGGATACAATGAGCAGTTCTTC.